The 10 T cell receptor beta chains listed next were all sequenced from one sample in a study of neurological immune-mediated disorders (dated by TCRdb to the late 2010s). Receptors were amplified or captured by 5' RACE. Sequencing relied on an Illumina HiSeq 2500. The raw public reads went through TCRdb reprocessing: fastp at Q25, MiXCR clone calling, in-frame beta chains kept. Rows merge per CDR3 protein into single entries with the most common DNA and genes. Here the sample has around 29,000 distinct CDR3 sequences; 9% to 13% occur a single time. The ten largest clonotypes hold about 5.6% of the sample. The sequenced sample was PBMCs. The receptor source for this set is a woman in her sixties in good health.

This clonotype was detected many times. J is TRBJ2-3 and V is TRBV20-1, with 7 bases identical to TRBD2. CDR1 and CDR2 from the germline V gene are DFQATT and SNEGSKA (reference sequence). The CDR3 length is 17 residues. J was trimmed by 0 bases and V by 0 bases; bases with no gene match: 9. The CDR3 DNA follows: TGCAGTGCTAGAGATCCGGCTAGAGCGGGGAGCACAGATACGCAGTATTTT. This codes for CSARDPARAGSTDTQYF.

A note on this clonotype: A much bigger clone sits one base away, suggesting this may be a read error. The genes are TRBV6-2 or TRBV6-3 and TRBJ1-4; tentatively, D is TRBD1 (5 bases). The CDR3 has 19 amino acids. Germline lookup yields CDR1 MNHEY and CDR2 SVGEGT. The CDR3, as DNA: TGTGCCAGAAGTTACTCGATGGGGCGGACGCGTGCAACTAATGAAAAACTGTTTTTT. Translation gives CARSYSMGRTRATNEKLFF.

This clonotype was seen repeatedly, ten times or more. The chain couples TRBV12-3 or TRBV12-4 to TRBJ1-1; 9 bases line up with TRBD1. Trimming at V came to 7 bases and at J to 1 base, leaving 4 bases not matched to a gene. The length of the CDR3 is 14 residues. The DNA for the CDR3 is TGTGCCAGCACCCTGGGACAGGGGAACACTGAAGCTTTCTTT. This sequence encodes CASTLGQGNTEAFF.

This chain uses TRBV14 with TRBJ1-1, with D perhaps TRBD1 (5 bases). The CDR3 extends over 12 amino acids. V gave up 3 bases and J gave up 9 bases, with 11 bases separating them. Germline V gene data show CDR1 as SGHDN and CDR2 as FVKESK. The CDR3 DNA follows: TGTGCCAGCAGCCAGGTCAGGGATAAAGCTTTCTTT. It specifies CASSQVRDKAFF.

There are many counts of this clonotype. The chain has TRBV5-1 and TRBJ1-2; weak D call: TRBD1 (5 bases). The germline V gene has CDR1 SGHRS and CDR2 YFSETQ. Trimming removed 6 bases at V and 8 bases at J, with 17 bases between. The CDR3 extends over 13 amino acids. Here the CDR3 DNA reads TGCGCCAGCACCCCCGCAGGGATAGGAGGCTACACCTTC. Residues: CASTPAGIGGYTF.

This clonotype was observed a handful of times. V and J are TRBV7-3 and TRBJ2-5, with D possibly TRBD1 on 6 matching bases. CDR1 SGHTA and CDR2 FQGTGA come from the germline V gene. The length of the CDR3 is 13 residues. V was clipped by 5 bases and J by 5 bases, with 12 bases between them. CDR3 region: CASSPGQWETQYF. CDR3 coding DNA: TGTGCCAGCAGCCCCGGACAGTGGGAGACCCAGTACTTC.

In its sample, this clonotype was seen many times. The chain links TRBV15 to TRBJ1-2; D is possibly TRBD1 (5 bases). CDR3 length equals 14 residues. Looked up from germline, CDR1 is LNHNV and CDR2 is YYDKDF (reference sequence). The V and J ends lost 0 bases and 7 bases respectively, with 12 bases between them. This CDR3 is CATSREQVAGGYTF. The CDR3 DNA reads as TGTGCCACCAGCAGAGAACAGGTTGCCGGTGGCTACACCTTC.

This clonotype was observed many times. This chain connects TRBV5-6 to TRBJ1-2; D is unresolved. Germline V gene data show CDR1 as SGHDT and CDR2 as YYEEEE. CDR3 size: 14 residues. Trimming pared 3 bases from V and 1 base from J, leaving 10 bases between. The CDR3 sequence: CASSSSGSNYGYTF. The CDR3 region has the DNA TGTGCCAGCAGCTCCTCGGGGAGTAACTATGGCTACACCTTC. The full variable domain, completed using reference TRBV5-6 and TRBJ1-2, is DAGVTQSPTHLIKTRGQQVTLRCSPKSGHDTVSWYQQALGQGPQFIFQYYEEEERQRGNFPDRFSGHQFPNYSSELNVNALLLGDSALYLCASSSSGSNYGYTFGSGTRLTVV.

This clonotype was picked up many times. This rearrangement joins TRBV5-1 to TRBJ2-3; no reliable D call. The germline gives CDR1 SGHRS, CDR2 YFSETQ. This CDR3 is 15 amino acids long. V lost 4 bases and J 0 bases, leaving 12 bases between the germline ends. The CDR3 sequence: CASSPVYTSTDTQYF. The CDR3 nucleotides read TGCGCCAGCAGCCCAGTCTATACTAGCACAGATACGCAGTATTTT.

This clonotype was seen many times. This chain uses TRBV20-1 with TRBJ2-7, with D possibly being TRBD1 (6 bases). Trimming cost V 6 bases and J 5 bases, with 17 bases left between them. This CDR3 is 13 amino acids long. CDR1 and CDR2 from the germline V gene are DFQATT and SNEGSKA (reference sequence). CDR3 sequence reads: CSAVQGKGNEQYF. In nucleotides, the CDR3 is TGCAGTGCAGTACAGGGAAAGGGGAACGAGCAGTACTTC.